These 32 T cell receptor beta chains share one sample of origin, sequenced in a study of untreated major depressive disorder (dated by TCRdb to between 2017 and 2018). The library relied on the immunoSEQ multiplex PCR assay. The immuneACCESS repertoire file appears here via TCRdb, limited to in-frame rearrangements. These files lack a portion of the clones; in checked studies, under half of the deficit traces to unresolved V genes, and the cause of the others is not known. For this sample the table gives tens of thousands of clones, of which 85% to 95% were detected only once. 0.25% to 0.35% of the sample is held by the ten biggest clonotypes. Sequences were obtained from CD4+ T cells from PBMCs. The receptors come from a man aged 25-40 years in good health.

The chain is built from TRBV5-1 and TRBJ2-7; 11 nucleotides agree with TRBD2. Germline lookup yields CDR1 SGHRS and CDR2 YFSETQ. The CDR3 runs 14 residues. The trim removed 2 bases at V and 3 bases at J, leaving 1 base unmatched. The CDR3 loop is CASSLLAGDYEQYF. Here the CDR3 DNA reads TGCGCCAGCAGCTTACTAGCGGGAGACTACGAGCAGTACTTC.

CDR3 coding DNA: TGTGCCAGCAGCAACCTACGCGGCACTTATTCGACCTACGAGCAGTACTTC. Protein: CASSNLRGTYSTYEQYF. The rearrangement joins TRBV11-2 to TRBJ2-7; D remains ambiguous. There are 17 residues in the CDR3. Germline CDR1 and CDR2: SGHAT and FQNNGV. The ends were cut back, 5 bases at V and 2 bases at J, with 22 bases in the middle.

The V gene is TRBV29-1, the J gene TRBJ2-3; D tentatively reads TRBD1 or TRBD2 (6 bases each). The CDR3 contains 15 residues. Between the trimmed V and J ends, which lost 8 bases and 4 bases, there was a span of 22 bases. Germline V gene lookup returns CDR1 SQVTM and CDR2 ANQGSEA. The CDR3 nucleotides read TGCAGCTCGGGAGCCACAGGGTCCGTTTCAGATACGCAGTATTTT. It is translated as CSSGATGSVSDTQYF.

The chain employs TRBV6-5 and TRBJ2-3, with 7 bases aligning to TRBD2. The CDR3 has 15 amino acids. With 8 bases clipped from V and 5 bases from J, the junction kept 13 bases outside the gene matches. The V gene's germline CDR1 is MNHEY and CDR2 SVGAGI. The CDR3 DNA reads as TGTGCCAGCTCTTCGGGGGAGGGCCGGGTAGATACGCAGTATTTT. This sequence encodes CASSSGEGRVDTQYF.

This chain uses TRBV4-3 with TRBJ2-6; D ambiguous. The germline CDR1 and CDR2 sequences are LGHNA and YSLEER. V was pared by 0 bases and J by 1 base, with 4 bases between. This CDR3 has 15 amino acids. The CDR3 here is CASSQDESGANVLTF. In nucleotides, the CDR3 is TGCGCCAGCAGCCAAGATGAATCTGGGGCCAACGTCCTGACTTTC.

This chain connects TRBV18 to TRBJ1-2; the D gene is possibly TRBD1 (6 bases). The CDR3 extends over 15 amino acids. The germline CDR1 and CDR2 sequences are KGHSH and LQKENI. V was clipped by 1 base and J by 6 bases, with 15 bases between them. CDR3 in amino acids: CASSPQGRGMDGYTF. In DNA, the CDR3 is TGTGCCAGCTCACCACAGGGCAGGGGAATGGATGGCTACACCTTC.

V usage is TRBV7-9 and J usage is TRBJ2-5; 9 bases fit TRBD2. Germline trimming cut 5 bases from V and 5 bases from J; bases unmatched to any gene: 12. The V gene's germline CDR1 is SEHNR and CDR2 FQNEAQ (reference sequence). This CDR3 contains 16 residues. As DNA, the CDR3 is TGTGCCAGCAGCCGAATGGGGACTAGCAGAGGGGAGACCCAGTACTTC. Translation: CASSRMGTSRGETQYF.

This clone occurred once. CDR3 sequence reads: CASSVQGLPYEQYF. Here the CDR3 DNA reads TGTGCCAGCAGCGTCCAGGGACTCCCCTACGAGCAGTACTTC. This sequence joins TRBV9 and TRBJ2-7; D may be TRBD2 (6 bases). V was trimmed by 2 bases and J by 2 bases, leaving 11 bases between them. Germline V gene data show CDR1 as SGDLS and CDR2 as YYNGEE. CDR3 length equals 14 residues.

This clone was observed a single time. The chain recombines TRBV6-5 with TRBJ1-2; D is unclear. The CDR3 length is 15 residues. The germline V gene encodes CDR1 MNHEY and CDR2 SVGAGI. The V and J ends lost 6 bases and 9 bases respectively, with 23 bases between them. The CDR3 region has the DNA TGTGCCAGCAGCCGCAAGGGTGGACCCGAACGTCGCTACACCTTC. This encodes CASSRKGGPERRYTF.

This CDR3 is CASNAGTGDYGYTF. DNA for the CDR3: TGTGCCAGCAACGCCGGGACGGGGGACTATGGCTACACCTTC. The chain joins TRBV2 to TRBJ1-2; weak D call: TRBD1 (5 bases). Trimming left V 7 bases short and J 3 bases short, with 15 bases between. This CDR3 is 14 amino acids long. Looked up from germline, CDR1 is SNHLY and CDR2 is FYNNEI.

This chain uses TRBV19 with TRBJ1-5; 8 bases fit TRBD1. CDR3 size: 14 residues. Germline CDR1 is LNHDA and CDR2 is SQIVND (reference sequence). The ends lost 6 bases at V and 6 bases at J; junction bases unmatched: 7. The DNA of the CDR3 is TGTGCCAGTAGGACAGGGGTGTCGGTTCAGCCCCAGCATTTT. It specifies CASRTGVSVQPQHF.

This chain links TRBV5-1 with TRBJ1-1; weak D call: TRBD1 (5 bases). Germline-derived CDR1 and CDR2 are SGHRS and YFSETQ. Trimming shortened V by 0 bases and J by 1 base, and 10 bases separated the two germline ends. The CDR3 covers 15 residues. The CDR3 protein is CASSLAGRPNTEAFF. CDR3 sequence (DNA): TGCGCCAGCAGCTTGGCGGGACGCCCGAACACTGAAGCTTTCTTT.

This chain links TRBV11-3 with TRBJ2-2, with TRBD1 matching 8 bases. Trimming cost V 3 bases and J 5 bases; bases outside gene matches: 5. Germline loops: CDR1 SGHNT, CDR2 YENEEA. The CDR3 has 15 residues. This chain's CDR3 is CASSFGQGQTGELFF. The CDR3 nucleotides read TGTGCCAGCAGCTTCGGACAGGGCCAGACCGGGGAGCTGTTTTTT. Complete variable domain (other parts from reference TRBV11-3 and TRBJ2-2): EAGVVQSPRYKIIEKKQPVAFWCNPISGHNTLYWYLQNLGQGPELLIRYENEEAVDDSQLPKDRFSAERLKGVDSTLKIQPAELGDSAVYLCASSFGQGQTGELFFGEGSRLTVL.

The chain carries TRBV2 and TRBJ2-2; maybe TRBD2 (6 bases). The V end was cut by 6 bases, the J end by 5 bases, with 16 bases between. From germline, CDR1 is SNHLY and CDR2 FYNNEI. The CDR3 is 15 residues long. The CDR3 sequence: CASRAGLALTGELFF. The CDR3 nucleotides read TGTGCCAGCAGGGCAGGCCTAGCGCTGACCGGGGAGCTGTTTTTT. Supplemented by reference TRBV2 and TRBJ2-2, the full variable domain reads EPEVTQTPSHQVTQMGQEVILRCVPISNHLYFYWYRQILGQKVEFLVSFYNNEISEKSEIFDDQFSVERPDGSNFTLKIRSTKLEDSAMYFCASRAGLALTGELFFGEGSRLTVL.

The V call is TRBV2, the J call TRBJ2-1, with 9 bases that match TRBD2. Germline V gene data show CDR1 as SNHLY and CDR2 as FYNNEI. The trim removed 6 bases at V and 8 bases at J, leaving 8 bases unmatched. The CDR3 is 14 amino acids. Written as DNA, the CDR3 is TGTGCCAGCAGGGGGCGGGAGGGCGTAGATGAGCAGTTCTTC. Amino acids: CASRGREGVDEQFF.

V is TRBV29-1 and J is TRBJ1-2, with D perhaps matching TRBD1 (5 bases). Trimming shortened V by 3 bases and J by 8 bases, and 19 bases separated the two germline ends. CDR1 is SQVTM and CDR2 is ANQGSEA in the germline V gene. The CDR3 spans 14 residues. The CDR3 nucleotides are TGCAGCGTTGAGTGGACGGGGCGCCGGGAGGGCTACACCTTC. Amino acids: CSVEWTGRREGYTF.

The rearrangement joins TRBV10-2 to TRBJ1-5; no definite D call. Germline assignment: CDR1 WSHSY and CDR2 SAAADI. V dropped 3 bases and J dropped 5 bases, with 5 bases sitting between them. The CDR3 loop spans 12 amino acids. As DNA, the CDR3 is TGCGCCAGCAGTGACATTTATCAGCCCCAGCATTTT. It yields the protein CASSDIYQPQHF.

V usage is TRBV7-2 and J usage is TRBJ1-5, with unresolved D. Germline V gene data show CDR1 as SGHTA and CDR2 as FQGNSA. The V end lost 5 bases, the J end lost 1 base, and 15 bases lay between the germline ends. This CDR3 has 16 residues. Written as DNA, the CDR3 is TGTGCCAGCAGCCTAAATCCGGGGTACAGCAATCAGCCCCAGCATTTT. Residues: CASSLNPGYSNQPQHF. The entire variable domain, with the rest obtained from reference TRBV7-2 and TRBJ1-5, is as follows: GAGVSQSPSNKVTEKGKDVELRCDPISGHTALYWYRQSLGQGLEFLIYFQGNSAPDKSGLPSDRFSAERTGGSVSTLTIQRTQQEDSAVYLCASSLNPGYSNQPQHFGDGTRLSIL.

The DNA of the CDR3 is TGTGCCAGCAGTGACAGGGGCCGGTACAATGAGCAGTTCTTC. It translates to CASSDRGRYNEQFF. This chain links TRBV2 with TRBJ2-1, with D possibly TRBD1 on 6 matching bases. CDR3 length: 14 residues. CDR1 and CDR2 (germline): SNHLY, FYNNEI. Trimming shortened V by 3 bases and J by 4 bases, and 10 bases separated the two germline ends.

The chain uses TRBV30 and TRBJ1-4, with 7 positions matching TRBD1. This CDR3 region has 14 residues. Germline assignment: CDR1 GTSNPN and CDR2 SVGIG (reference sequence). Trimming removed 4 bases from V and 3 bases from J; junction bases left unmatched: 5. CDR3 loop: CAWNRGQSNEKLFF. As DNA, the CDR3 is TGTGCCTGGAATCGGGGACAGTCTAATGAAAAACTGTTTTTT.

This clone appeared once. The chain couples TRBV5-6 to TRBJ1-5; D is undetermined. Trimming took 0 bases from V and 5 from J, leaving 6 bases between them. CDR3 size: 13 residues. CDR1 SGHDT and CDR2 YYEEEE come from the germline V gene. CDR3 protein: CASSLGQDQPQHF. DNA of the CDR3: TGTGCCAGCAGCTTGGGGCAGGATCAGCCCCAGCATTTT.

V and J are TRBV5-6 and TRBJ1-1; D is ambiguous. The CDR3 consists of 12 residues. Per germline, CDR1 SGHDT and CDR2 YYEEEE. Trimming took 3 bases from V and 11 from J, leaving 14 bases between them. CDR3 sequence reads: CASSSMMTSAFF. As DNA, the CDR3 is TGTGCCAGCAGCTCCATGATGACGAGCGCTTTCTTT.

The V and J genes are TRBV6-5 and TRBJ1-4; TRBD1 aligns across 8 bases. Looked up from germline, CDR1 is MNHEY and CDR2 is SVGAGI. This CDR3 has 14 residues. The trim removed 4 bases at V and 8 bases at J, leaving 6 bases unmatched. The CDR3 sequence is CASSSRGRGEKLFF. For the CDR3, the DNA is TGTGCCAGCAGTTCCAGGGGGCGAGGGGAAAAACTGTTTTTT.

J is TRBJ2-7 and V is TRBV5-6; 8 nucleotides line up with TRBD1. The CDR3 length is 15 residues. Germline assignment: CDR1 SGHDT and CDR2 YYEEEE. Trimming at V came to 0 bases and at J to 5 bases, leaving 7 bases not matched to a gene. In nucleotides, the CDR3 is TGTGCCAGCAGCTTGGTCGGACAGGGTACCCACGAGCAGTACTTC. Translated, it gives CASSLVGQGTHEQYF.

In nucleotides, the CDR3 is TGTGCCAGCAATTTAGCGGGAGAGGGGCACTACGAGCAGTACTTC. Translated: CASNLAGEGHYEQYF. The rearrangement links TRBV2 to TRBJ2-7; 9 bases align to TRBD2. The trim removed 7 bases at V and 3 bases at J, leaving 10 bases unmatched. The germline V gene has CDR1 SNHLY and CDR2 FYNNEI. The CDR3 is made up of 15 amino acids.

This clone occurred once. V usage is TRBV4-3 and J usage is TRBJ1-2; a possible D gene is TRBD1 (6 bases). This CDR3 contains 16 residues. Germline CDR1 LGHNA, CDR2 YSLEER. Trimming shortened V by 0 bases and J by 6 bases, and 17 bases separated the two germline ends. The CDR3 coding sequence is TGCGCCAGCAGCCAAGATGGGGGCAGGGGATGGAATGGCTACACCTTC. Translated: CASSQDGGRGWNGYTF.

The CDR3 spells CAWSQWGGDTQETQYF. The CDR3 DNA is TGTGCCTGGAGTCAGTGGGGAGGCGATACCCAAGAGACCCAGTACTTC. This rearrangement joins TRBV30 to TRBJ2-5; possibly TRBD2 for D (6 bases). Germline CDR1 reads GTSNPN; CDR2 reads SVGIG (reference sequence). V dropped 2 bases and J dropped 1 base, with 17 bases sitting between them. CDR3 length: 16 amino acids.

V is TRBV6-5 and J is TRBJ2-7; 7 positions match TRBD1. The length of the CDR3 is 12 residues. Germline V CDR1 and CDR2: MNHEY, SVGAGI. V shed 4 bases, J shed 7 bases, and the junction held 4 bases outside the gene matches. The CDR3 region is CASSLTGYEQYF. The CDR3 DNA is TGTGCCAGCAGTTTGACAGGGTATGAGCAGTACTTC.

This sequence joins TRBV5-6 and TRBJ2-1; D not certain. This CDR3 has 13 amino acids. V was trimmed by 0 bases and J by 9 bases, leaving 10 bases between them. Germline V lookup: CDR1 SGHDT, CDR2 YYEEEE. CDR3: CASSLGPSGEQFF. As DNA, the CDR3 is TGTGCCAGCAGCTTGGGCCCGTCGGGTGAGCAGTTCTTC.

The chain combines TRBV18 with TRBJ2-5; tentatively, D is TRBD1 (6 bases). The CDR3 consists of 16 residues. V was cut by 1 base and J by 2 bases, with 14 bases left in between. The germline CDR1 and CDR2 sequences are KGHSH and LQKENI. In DNA form, the CDR3 reads TGTGCCAGCTCACCACGACCCCACAGGGTTCAAGAGACCCAGTACTTC. Translation: CASSPRPHRVQETQYF.

This chain connects TRBV2 to TRBJ2-2, with TRBD1 matching 9 bases. Per germline, CDR1 SNHLY and CDR2 FYNNEI. The V and J ends lost 6 bases and 1 base, in that order; junction bases with no gene match: 6. CDR3 size: 16 residues. The CDR3 DNA reads TGTGCCAGCAGCATACAGGGGGCGAAGAACACCGGGGAGCTGTTTTTT. Protein product: CASSIQGAKNTGELFF.

This clone was seen just once. The V and J genes are TRBV29-1 and TRBJ1-2; TRBD1 matches at 11 bases. CDR3 length: 13 amino acids. Germline V gene data show CDR1 as SQVTM and CDR2 as ANQGSEA. V shed 4 bases, J shed 6 bases, and the junction held 4 bases outside the gene matches. The CDR3 protein is CSVGGQGAHGYTF. The CDR3 bases are TGCAGCGTTGGAGGACAGGGGGCGCATGGCTACACCTTC.